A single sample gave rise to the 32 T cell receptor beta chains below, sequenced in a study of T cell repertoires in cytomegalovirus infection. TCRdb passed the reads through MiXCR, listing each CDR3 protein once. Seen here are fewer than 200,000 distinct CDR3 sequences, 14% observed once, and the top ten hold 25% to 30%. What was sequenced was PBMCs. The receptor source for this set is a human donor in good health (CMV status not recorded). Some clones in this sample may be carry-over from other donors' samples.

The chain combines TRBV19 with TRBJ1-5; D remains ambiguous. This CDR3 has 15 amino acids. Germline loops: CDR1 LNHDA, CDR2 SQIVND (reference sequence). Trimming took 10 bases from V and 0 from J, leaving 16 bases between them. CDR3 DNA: TGTGCCACCTCAACATCACTTTATAGCAATCAGCCCCAGCATTTT. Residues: CATSTSLYSNQPQHF.

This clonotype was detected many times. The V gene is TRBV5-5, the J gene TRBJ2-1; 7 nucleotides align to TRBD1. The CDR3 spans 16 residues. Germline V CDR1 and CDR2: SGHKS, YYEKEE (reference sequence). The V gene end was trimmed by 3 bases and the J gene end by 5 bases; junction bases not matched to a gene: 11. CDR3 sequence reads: CASSSYLTGINNEQFF. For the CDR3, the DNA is TGTGCCAGCAGCTCCTACCTGACAGGGATCAACAATGAGCAGTTCTTC.

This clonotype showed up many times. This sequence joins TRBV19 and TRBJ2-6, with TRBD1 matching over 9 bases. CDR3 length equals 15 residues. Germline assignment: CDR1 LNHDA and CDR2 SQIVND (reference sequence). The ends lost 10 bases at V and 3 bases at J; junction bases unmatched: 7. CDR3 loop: CATANRGHGANVLTF. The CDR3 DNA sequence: TGTGCCACCGCAAACAGGGGGCATGGGGCCAACGTCCTGACTTTC.

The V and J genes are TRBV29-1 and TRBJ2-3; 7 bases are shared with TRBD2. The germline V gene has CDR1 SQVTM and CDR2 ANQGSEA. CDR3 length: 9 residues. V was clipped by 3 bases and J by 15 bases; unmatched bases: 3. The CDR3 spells CSVESGIYF. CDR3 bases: TGCAGCGTTGAGAGCGGGATATATTTT.

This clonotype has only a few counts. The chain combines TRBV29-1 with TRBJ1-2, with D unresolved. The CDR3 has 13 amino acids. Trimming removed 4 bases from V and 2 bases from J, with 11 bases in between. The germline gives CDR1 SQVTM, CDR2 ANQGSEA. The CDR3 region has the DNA TGCAGCGTTGGTGTCTCGACAAACTATGGCTACACCTTC. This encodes CSVGVSTNYGYTF.

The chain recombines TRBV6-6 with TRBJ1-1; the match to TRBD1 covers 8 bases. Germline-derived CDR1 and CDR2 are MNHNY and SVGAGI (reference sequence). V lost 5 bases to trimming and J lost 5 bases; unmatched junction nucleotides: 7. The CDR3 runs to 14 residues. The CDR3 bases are TGTGCCAGCAGTGTCCCGGGACAGGTTACTGAAGCTTTCTTT. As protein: CASSVPGQVTEAFF.

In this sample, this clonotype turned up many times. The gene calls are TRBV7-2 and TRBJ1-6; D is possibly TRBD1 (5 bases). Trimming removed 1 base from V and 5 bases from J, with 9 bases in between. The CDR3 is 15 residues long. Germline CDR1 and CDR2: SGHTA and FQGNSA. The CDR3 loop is CASSLVTADNSPLHF. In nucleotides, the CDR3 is TGTGCCAGCAGCTTAGTGACAGCTGATAATTCACCCCTCCACTTT.

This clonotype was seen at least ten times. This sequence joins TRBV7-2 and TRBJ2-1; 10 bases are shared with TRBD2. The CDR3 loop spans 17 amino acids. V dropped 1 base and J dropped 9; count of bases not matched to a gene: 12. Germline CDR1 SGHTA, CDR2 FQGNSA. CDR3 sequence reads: CASSLVRASGSGGEQFF. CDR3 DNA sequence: TGTGCCAGCAGCTTAGTTCGGGCTAGCGGGAGTGGCGGTGAGCAGTTCTTC.

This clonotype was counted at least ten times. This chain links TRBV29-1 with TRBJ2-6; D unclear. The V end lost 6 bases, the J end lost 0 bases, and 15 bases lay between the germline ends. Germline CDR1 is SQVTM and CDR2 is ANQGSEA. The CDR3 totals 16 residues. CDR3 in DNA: TGCAGCGTCTACTTGGATAAGGGCTCTGGGGCCAACGTCCTGACTTTC. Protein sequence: CSVYLDKGSGANVLTF.

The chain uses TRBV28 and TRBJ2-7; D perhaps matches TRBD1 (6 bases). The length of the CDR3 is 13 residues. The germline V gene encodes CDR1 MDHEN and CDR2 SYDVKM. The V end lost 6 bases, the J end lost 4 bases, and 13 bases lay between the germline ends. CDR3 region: CASRATGAYEQYF. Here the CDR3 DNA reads TGTGCCAGCAGAGCGACAGGAGCGTACGAGCAGTACTTC.

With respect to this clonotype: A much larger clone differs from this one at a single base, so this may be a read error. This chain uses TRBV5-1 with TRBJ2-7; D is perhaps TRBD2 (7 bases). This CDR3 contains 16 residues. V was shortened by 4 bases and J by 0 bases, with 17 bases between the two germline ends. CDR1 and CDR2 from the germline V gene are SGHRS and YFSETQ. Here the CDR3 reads CASSVDGGLFSYEQYF. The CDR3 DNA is TGCGCCAGCAGCGTGGACGGGGGGCTCTTCTCCTACGAGCAGTACTTC.

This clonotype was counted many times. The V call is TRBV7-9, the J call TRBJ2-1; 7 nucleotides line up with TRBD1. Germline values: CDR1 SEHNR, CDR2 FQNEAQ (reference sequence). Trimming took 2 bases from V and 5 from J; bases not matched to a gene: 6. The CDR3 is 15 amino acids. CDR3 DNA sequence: TGTGCCAGCAGCTTACGAACAGGGGAAAACAATGAGCAGTTCTTC. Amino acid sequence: CASSLRTGENNEQFF.

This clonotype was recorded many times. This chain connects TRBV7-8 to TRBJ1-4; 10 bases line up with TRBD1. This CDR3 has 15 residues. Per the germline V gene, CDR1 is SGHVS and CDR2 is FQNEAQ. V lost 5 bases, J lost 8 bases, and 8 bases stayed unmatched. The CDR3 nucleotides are TGTGCCAGCAGCAATCGGCCGGGACAGGGGGAAAAACTGTTTTTT. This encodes CASSNRPGQGEKLFF.

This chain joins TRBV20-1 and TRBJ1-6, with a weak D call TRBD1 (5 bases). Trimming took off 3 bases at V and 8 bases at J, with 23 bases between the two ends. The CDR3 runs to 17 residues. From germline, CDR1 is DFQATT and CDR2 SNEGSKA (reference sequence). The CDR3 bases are TGCAGTGCTAGTGCCCGGCGGGGCCGAGAAGCTCATTCACCCCTCCACTTT. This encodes CSASARRGREAHSPLHF.

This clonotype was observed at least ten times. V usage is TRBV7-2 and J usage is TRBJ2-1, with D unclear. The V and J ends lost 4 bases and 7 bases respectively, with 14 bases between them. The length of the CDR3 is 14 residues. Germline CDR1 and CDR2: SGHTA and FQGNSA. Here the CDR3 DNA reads TGTGCCAGCAGCTCCTCTTTGACTGAAAATGAGCAGTTCTTC. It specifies CASSSSLTENEQFF. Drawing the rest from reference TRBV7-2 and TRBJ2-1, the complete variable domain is GAGVSQSPSNKVTEKGKDVELRCDPISGHTALYWYRQSLGQGLEFLIYFQGNSAPDKSGLPSDRFSAERTGGSVSTLTIQRTQQEDSAVYLCASSSSLTENEQFFGPGTRLTVL.

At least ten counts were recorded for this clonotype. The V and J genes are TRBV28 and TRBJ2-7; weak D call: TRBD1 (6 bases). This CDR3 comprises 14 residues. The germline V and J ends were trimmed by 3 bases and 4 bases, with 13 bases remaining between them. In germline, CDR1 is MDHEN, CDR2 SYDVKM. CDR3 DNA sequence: TGTGCCAGCAGTTTGGACAGAAAGAAATACGAGCAGTACTTC. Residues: CASSLDRKKYEQYF.

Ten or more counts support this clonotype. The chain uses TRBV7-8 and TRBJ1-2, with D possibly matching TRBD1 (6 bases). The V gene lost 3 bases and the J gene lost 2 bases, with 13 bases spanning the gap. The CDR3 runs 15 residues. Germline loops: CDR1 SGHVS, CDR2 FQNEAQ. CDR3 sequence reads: CASSLPGAPNYGYTF. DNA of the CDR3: TGTGCCAGCAGCTTGCCGGGGGCGCCAAACTATGGCTACACCTTC.

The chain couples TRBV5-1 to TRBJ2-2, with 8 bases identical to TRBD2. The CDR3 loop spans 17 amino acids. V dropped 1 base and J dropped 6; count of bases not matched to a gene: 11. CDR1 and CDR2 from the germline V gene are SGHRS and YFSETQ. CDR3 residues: CASSLIASGQSSGELFF. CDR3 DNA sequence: TGCGCCAGCAGCTTGATCGCTAGCGGGCAATCATCCGGGGAGCTGTTTTTT.

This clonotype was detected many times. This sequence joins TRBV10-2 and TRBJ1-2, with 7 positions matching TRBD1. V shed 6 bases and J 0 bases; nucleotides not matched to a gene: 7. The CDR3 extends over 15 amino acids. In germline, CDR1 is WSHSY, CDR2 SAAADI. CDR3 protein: CASSVPGQTNYGYTF. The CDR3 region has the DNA TGCGCCAGCAGCGTCCCGGGACAGACTAACTATGGCTACACCTTC.

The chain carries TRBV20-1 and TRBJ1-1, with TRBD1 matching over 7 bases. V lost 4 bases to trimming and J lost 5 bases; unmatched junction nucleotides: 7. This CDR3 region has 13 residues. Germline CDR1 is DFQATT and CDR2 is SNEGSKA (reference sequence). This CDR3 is CSATDRDRTEAFF. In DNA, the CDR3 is TGCAGTGCTACCGACAGGGATAGAACTGAAGCTTTCTTT.

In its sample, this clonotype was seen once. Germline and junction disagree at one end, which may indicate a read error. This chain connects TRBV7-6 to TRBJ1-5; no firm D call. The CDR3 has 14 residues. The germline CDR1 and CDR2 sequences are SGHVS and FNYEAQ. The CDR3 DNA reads TGTGCCAGCAGCTCCCAAAATAGCAATCAGCCCCGGCATTTT. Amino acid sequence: CASSSQNSNQPRHF.

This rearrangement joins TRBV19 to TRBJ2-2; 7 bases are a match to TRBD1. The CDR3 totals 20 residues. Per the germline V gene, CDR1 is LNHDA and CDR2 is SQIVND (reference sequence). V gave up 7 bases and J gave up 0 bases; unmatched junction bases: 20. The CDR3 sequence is CASKIRNYDRAFTNTGELFF. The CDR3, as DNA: TGTGCCAGTAAGATACGGAATTATGACAGGGCCTTTACGAACACCGGGGAGCTGTTTTTT.

The CDR3 region is CAIKGDSNQPQHF. The CDR3 nucleotides are TGTGCCATCAAAGGGGATAGCAATCAGCCCCAGCATTTT. This chain connects TRBV10-3 to TRBJ1-5; maybe TRBD1 (5 bases). CDR1 and CDR2 from the germline V gene are ENHRY and SYGVKD. V was cut by 7 bases and J by 0 bases, with 7 bases left in between. The CDR3 is made up of 13 amino acids.

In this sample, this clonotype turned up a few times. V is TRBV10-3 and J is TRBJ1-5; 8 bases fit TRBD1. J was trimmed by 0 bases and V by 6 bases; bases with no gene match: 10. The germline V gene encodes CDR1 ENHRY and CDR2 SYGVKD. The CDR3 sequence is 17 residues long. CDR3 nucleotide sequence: TGTGCCATCAGCGGACAGGGAGCAGGAGTTAGCAATCAGCCCCAGCATTTT. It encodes CAISGQGAGVSNQPQHF.

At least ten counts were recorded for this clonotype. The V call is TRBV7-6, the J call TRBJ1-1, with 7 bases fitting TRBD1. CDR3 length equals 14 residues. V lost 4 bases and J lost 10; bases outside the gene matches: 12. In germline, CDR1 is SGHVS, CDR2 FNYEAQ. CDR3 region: CASSSPDRDSRAFF. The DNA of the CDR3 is TGTGCCAGCAGCTCACCAGACAGGGATAGTAGAGCTTTCTTT. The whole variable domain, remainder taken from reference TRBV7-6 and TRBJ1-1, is GAGVSQSPRYKVTKRGQDVALRCDPISGHVSLYWYRQALGQGPEFLTYFNYEAQQDKSGLPNDRFSAERPEGSISTLTIQRTEQRDSAMYRCASSSPDRDSRAFFGQGTRLTVV.

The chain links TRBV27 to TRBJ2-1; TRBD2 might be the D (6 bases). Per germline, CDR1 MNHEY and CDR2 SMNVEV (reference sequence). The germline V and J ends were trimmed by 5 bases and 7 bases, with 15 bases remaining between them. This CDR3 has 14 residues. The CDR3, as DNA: TGTGCCAGCAGTGTAGACCCAGCGGGTAATGAGCAGTTCTTC. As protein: CASSVDPAGNEQFF.

The CDR3 DNA reads TGTGCCAGCGTCTTAGGGTGGTGGGATGCAGCTTTCTTT. Encoded protein: CASVLGWWDAAFF. The chain is built from TRBV2 and TRBJ1-1; no reliable D call. Germline values: CDR1 SNHLY, CDR2 FYNNEI. V lost 8 bases and J lost 10, with 20 bases in between. The CDR3 has 13 residues.

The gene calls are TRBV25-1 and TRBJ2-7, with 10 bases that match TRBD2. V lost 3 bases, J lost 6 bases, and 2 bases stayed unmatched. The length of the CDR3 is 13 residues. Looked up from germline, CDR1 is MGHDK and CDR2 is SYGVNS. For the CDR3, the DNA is TGTGCCAGCAGTGAGGGACTAGCGCGCGAGCAGTACTTC. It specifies CASSEGLAREQYF.

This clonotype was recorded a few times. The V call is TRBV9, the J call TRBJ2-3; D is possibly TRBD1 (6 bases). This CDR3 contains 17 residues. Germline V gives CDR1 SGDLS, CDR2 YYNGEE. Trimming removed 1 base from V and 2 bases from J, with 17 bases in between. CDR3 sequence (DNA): TGTGCCAGCAGCGTAAGACAGGAAATGGGTTACACAGATACGCAGTATTTT. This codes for CASSVRQEMGYTDTQYF.

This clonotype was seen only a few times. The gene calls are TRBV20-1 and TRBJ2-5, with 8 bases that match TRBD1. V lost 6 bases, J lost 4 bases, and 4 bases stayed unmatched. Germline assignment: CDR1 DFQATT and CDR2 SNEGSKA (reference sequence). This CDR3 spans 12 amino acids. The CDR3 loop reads CSAMTGAETQYF. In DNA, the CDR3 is TGCAGTGCCATGACAGGGGCAGAGACCCAGTACTTC.

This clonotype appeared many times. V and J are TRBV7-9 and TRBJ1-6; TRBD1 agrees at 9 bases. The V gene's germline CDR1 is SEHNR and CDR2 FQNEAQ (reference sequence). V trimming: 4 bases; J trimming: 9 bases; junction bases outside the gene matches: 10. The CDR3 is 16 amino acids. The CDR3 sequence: CASSSGTGQRSSPLHF. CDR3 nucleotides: TGTGCCAGCAGCTCTGGGACAGGGCAAAGAAGTTCACCCCTCCACTTT.

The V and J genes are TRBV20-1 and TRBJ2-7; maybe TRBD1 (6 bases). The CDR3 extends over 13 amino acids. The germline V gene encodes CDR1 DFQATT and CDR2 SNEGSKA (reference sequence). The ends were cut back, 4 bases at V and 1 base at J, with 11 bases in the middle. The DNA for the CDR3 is TGCAGTGCTACCCGGACAGTTTCCTACGAGCAGTACTTC. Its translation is CSATRTVSYEQYF.